The rows below give T cell receptor beta chains drawn from one sample of a study of cytomegalovirus exposure and HLA in healthy donors. Libraries were prepared by immunoSEQ multiplex PCR; TCRdb keeps only in-frame clonotypes and omits some of them. The profile covers over 55,000 clones, with about 93% appearing a single time and 2.5% to 3.5% taken by the ten largest. What was sequenced was PBMCs. Source of these receptors: a man in his late teens or twenties in good health and CMV-seronegative. Both conserved end residues are part of each CDR3.

V gene: TRBV5-4; CDR3 protein: CASSLAGLAGPPYEQYF
V gene: TRBV7-2; CDR3 protein: CASGPGWGTDTQYF
V gene: TRBV6-1; CDR3 protein: CASSEQGYGYTF
V gene: TRBV7-2; CDR3 protein: CASSAQGINGYTF
V gene: TRBV6-5; CDR3 protein: CASSNSGLDYGYTF
V gene: TRBV27; CDR3 protein: CASSFFPGTGGGYGYTF
V gene: TRBV21-1; CDR3 protein: CASSKEDRVADRYEQFF
V gene: TRBV6-1; CDR3 protein: CASSNGATNEKLFF
V gene: TRBV19; CDR3 protein: CASSADRGGSAFF
V gene: TRBV18; CDR3 protein: CASSPRANSISSGANVLTF
V gene: TRBV9; CDR3 protein: CASSVSASGSSYEQYF
V gene: TRBV28; CDR3 protein: CASRRTSAETQYF
V gene: TRBV5-1; CDR3 protein: CASSSDRANTGELFF
V gene: TRBV6-6; CDR3 protein: CASTPSASSYEQYF
V gene: TRBV21-1; CDR3 protein: CANPAGGWLDTQYF
V gene: TRBV7-9; CDR3 protein: CASSRDEGSVQYF
V gene: TRBV7-9; CDR3 protein: CASSLDSYNEQFF
V gene: TRBV29-1; CDR3 protein: CSVVGGSASYEQYF
V gene: TRBV7-6; CDR3 protein: CASSLGQRGNEQYF
V gene: TRBV28; CDR3 protein: CASSFRLAGMNEQFF
V gene: TRBV28; CDR3 protein: CASSWQGTGTGELFF
V gene: TRBV29-1; CDR3 protein: CSVDQQGADEQFF
V gene: TRBV19; CDR3 protein: CASSIGGGDTQYF
V gene: TRBV6-1; CDR3 protein: CASTASGLAYNEQFF
V gene: TRBV18; CDR3 protein: CASSPQVGLTSTDTQYF
V gene: TRBV6-1; CDR3 protein: CASSETVARGLISGNTIYF
V gene: TRBV5-1; CDR3 protein: CASSLAGQGEAEAFF
V gene: TRBV4-2; CDR3 protein: CASSQETSGPYEQYF
V gene: TRBV9; CDR3 protein: CASSGGASRGAGVADTQYF
V gene: TRBV5-8; CDR3 protein: CASSRGTGAQETQYF
V gene: TRBV7-9; CDR3 protein: CASSFGTARRMTGELFF
V gene: TRBV11-3; CDR3 protein: CASSFQGNEQYF
V gene: TRBV19; CDR3 protein: CASSLSGAEEKLFF
V gene: TRBV7-2; CDR3 protein: CASSLDGGRTYEQYF
V gene: TRBV9; CDR3 protein: CASSVTPGTSGSDTQYF
V gene: TRBV6-5; CDR3 protein: CASSYSIRSYYGYTF
V gene: TRBV2; CDR3 protein: CASGGGTVEAFF
V gene: TRBV4-1; CDR3 protein: CASSQDPGTSGRGGGAKNIQYF
V gene: TRBV11-2; CDR3 protein: CASSLAGVAGELFF
V gene: TRBV5-6; CDR3 protein: CASSLVSGHLIDTQYF
V gene: TRBV28; CDR3 protein: CASSSSRQGPHQPQHF
V gene: TRBV5-6; CDR3 protein: CASSLDVGIYGYTF
V gene: TRBV19; CDR3 protein: CASGRTSATGELFF
V gene: TRBV28; CDR3 protein: CASGTGVSGNTIYF
V gene: TRBV11-2; CDR3 protein: CASSLGAGHRYNEQFF
V gene: TRBV7-2; CDR3 protein: CASSLSRAEQYF
V gene: TRBV2; CDR3 protein: CASSGGTSSNQPQHF
V gene: TRBV29-1; CDR3 protein: CSVEVRDYEQYF
V gene: TRBV27; CDR3 protein: CATQKGERTDTQYF
V gene: TRBV11-1; CDR3 protein: CASSLEKREGSYNEQFF
V gene: TRBV6-1; CDR3 protein: CASSEGGGRVEQYF
V gene: TRBV10-3; CDR3 protein: CAISLDRGSGNTIYF